The TCR beta chain described here comes from a study of early T cells in non-severe SARS-CoV-2 infection. Study context: Sequencing targeted bulk RNA from unsorted whole blood, leaving chains unpaired.

TCRdb processed the 5' RACE reads anew with MiXCR; each CDR3 protein has one entry. The table includes approximately 71,000 distinct CDR3 sequences, 12% detected once. V lost 6 bases and J lost 4; bases outside the gene matches: 8. Looked up from germline, CDR1 is SNHLY and CDR2 is FYNNEI. There are 16 residues in the CDR3. Many counts were recorded for this clonotype. The TCR comes from an adult who was a healthcare worker with PCR-confirmed SARS-CoV-2 infection or an uninfected control (not recorded which). Sequenced sample: whole blood. V is TRBV2 and J is TRBJ2-6, with 8 bases fitting TRBD1. The DNA for the CDR3 is TGTGCCAGCAGGCGCACAGGGGGACAGGGGGCCAACGTCCTGACTTTC. This sequence encodes CASRRTGGQGANVLTF. Based on the CDR3 plus reference TRBV2 and TRBJ2-6, the full variable domain is EPEVTQTPSHQVTQMGQEVILRCVPISNHLYFYWYRQILGQKVEFLVSFYNNEISEKSEIFDDQFSVERPDGSNFTLKIRSTKLEDSAMYFCASRRTGGQGANVLTFGAGSRLTVL.